This T cell receptor (beta chain) was captured in a study of T cells in Graves' hyperthyroidism and ophthalmopathy. Study-wide findings and caveats: Ophthalmopathy onset followed model prediction by a median about seven months. Among clonotypes expanded in thyroid above 0.001, most were also found in blood.

The hyperthyroidism was newly diagnosed and had lasted under 2 months; the patients were aged 18 to 65. About this clonotype itself: What it binds is not known.

Trimming removed 1 base at V and 4 bases at J, with 7 bases between. The length of the CDR3 is 12 residues. Germline V lookup: CDR1 DFQATT, CDR2 SNEGSKA (reference sequence). Amplification of TCR beta CDR3 regions was performed using RNA transcripts as template. First-round RT-PCR with HTBI primers amplified the TCR CDR3 region. TCRdb processed the multiplex PCR reads anew with MiXCR; each CDR3 protein has one entry. This repertoire shows about 540,000 distinct CDR3 sequences, about 43% found once; its top ten account for nearly 8.5%. Sequenced sample: peripheral blood or thyroid tissue (not recorded which). This sequence originates from a woman aged 18-29 years with Graves' hyperthyroidism. The chain joins TRBV20-1 to TRBJ1-2; no clear D gene. The CDR3 region has the DNA TGCAGTGCTAGAGTCCGGACCTATGGCTACACCTTC. Amino acid sequence: CSARVRTYGYTF.